This entry is about one T cell receptor (beta chain). Its matching antigen is unknown. The germline gives CDR1 PRHDT, CDR2 FYEKMQ (reference sequence). The germline V and J ends were trimmed by 1 base and 2 bases, with 9 bases remaining between them. The CDR3 loop spans 15 amino acids. Profiling relied on immunoSEQ multiplex PCR, and the TCRdb table lists in-frame clones only, not all of them. The sample gives 6,000 or so clones, roughly 65% of which show up once; over 35% is in the top ten. This entry is derived from a study of CD8 T cell repertoires and HIV-1 epitope variants. Whole-study findings and limits: Most of the nine antigen-specific clonotypes appeared cross-reactive to autologous or escape variants.

The chain joins TRBV13 to TRBJ2-4; D not certain. Sequencing was done on a sample of cultured CD8+ T cells derived from PBMCs. The clonotype comes from a male donor with HIV. As DNA, the CDR3 is TGTGCCAGCAGCTTAGAGGGATTATCCAAAAACATTCAGTACTTC. Translation: CASSLEGLSKNIQYF.